This T cell receptor (beta chain) stems from a study of CD8+ T cells in alopecia areata. Findings and caveats of the study: In blood and scalp, many expanded lesional clones persisted during tofacitinib. Scalp clonality and expanded CD8+ clones among the top 100 fell significantly with tofacitinib.

Treatment noted: oral pan-JAK inhibitor, 5-10 mg twice daily. Obtained from alopecia areata patients were lesional scalp punch biopsies along with peripheral blood. Reverse transcription of extracted RNA yielded cDNA, which provided the sequencing template. Libraries were prepared by immunoSEQ multiplex PCR; TCRdb keeps only in-frame clonotypes and omits some of them. The profile shows about 190,000 clones, approximately 57% of them singletons. For this clone: Its antigen is as yet unknown.

Trimming stripped 7 bases from V and 3 bases from J, with 12 bases between. Germline loops: CDR1 LNHDA, CDR2 SQIVND (reference sequence). The length of the CDR3 is 14 residues. The clonotype comes from a human donor with alopecia areata. This chain links TRBV19 with TRBJ2-2; D unresolved. This specimen was CD4+ T cells sorted from blood, taken at week 24, from a patient treated with tofacitinib. The CDR3 loop reads CASKSFRDTGELFF. DNA of the CDR3: TGTGCCAGTAAAAGCTTTCGGGACACCGGGGAGCTGTTTTTT. Based on the CDR3 plus reference TRBV19 and TRBJ2-2, the full variable domain is DGGITQSPKYLFRKEGQNVTLSCEQNLNHDAMYWYRQDPGQGLRLIYYSQIVNDFQKGDIAEGYSVSREKKESFPLTVTSAQKNPTAFYLCASKSFRDTGELFFGEGSRLTVL.